This TCR beta chain was identified during a study of T cells in Graves' hyperthyroidism and ophthalmopathy. Only a few counts were recorded for this clonotype. Its antigen is unknown. Ophthalmopathy patients had moderate-to-severe active disease, CAS ≥3, NOSPECS ≥4, and disease duration under 3 months. It was around 11 ml of fresh peripheral blood that supplied the PBMCs. RNA transcripts were the template for amplifying TCR beta CDR3 regions. When the TCR CDR3 underwent first-round RT-PCR, the HTBI primer set was used. TCRdb processed the multiplex PCR reads anew with MiXCR; each CDR3 protein has one entry. The table lists fewer than 650,000 distinct CDR3 sequences, 14% of them singletons. Study observations and caveats: Most thyroid clonotypes expanded above 0.001 were also detected in blood.

This CDR3 has 13 amino acids. V shed 3 bases and J shed 2 bases, with 7 bases lying between them. CDR1 is MNHNS and CDR2 is SASEGT in the germline V gene. Sequenced input: blood. The V and J genes are TRBV6-1 and TRBJ2-5; D remains unclear. This TCR was recovered from a woman aged 18 to 35 with Graves' ophthalmopathy. This chain's CDR3 is CASSEISQETQYF. CDR3 bases: TGTGCCAGCAGTGAGATCTCACAAGAGACCCAGTACTTC.